These 13 T cell receptor beta chains came from one sample sequenced in a study of blood T cell repertoires in COVID-19. Sequencing used immunoSEQ multiplex PCR; TCRdb keeps in-frame clones, though not all of them. The repertoire holds fewer than 250,000 clones, with nearly 95% as singletons. What was sequenced was peripheral blood. Receptors were obtained from a man aged 30-40 years with COVID-19, enrolled during active disease.

This sequence joins TRBV11-3 and TRBJ2-7; D is undetermined. From germline, CDR1 is SGHNT and CDR2 YENEEA. The V end lost 1 base, the J end lost 6 bases, and 13 bases lay between the germline ends. The CDR3 is 14 amino acids. CDR3 region: CASSLGGSLSEQYF. CDR3 DNA: TGTGCCAGCAGCTTAGGTGGCAGTTTAAGCGAGCAGTACTTC.

This chain links TRBV5-1 with TRBJ1-1; D is ambiguous. Trimming stripped 0 bases from V and 3 bases from J, with 18 bases between. The CDR3 loop spans 17 amino acids. Per germline, CDR1 SGHRS and CDR2 YFSETQ. CDR3 amino acids: CASSLAGSGIGHTEAFF. CDR3 DNA sequence: TGCGCCAGCAGCTTGGCGGGTTCCGGGATAGGGCACACTGAAGCTTTCTTT.

The rearrangement uses TRBV21-1 and TRBJ1-1; TRBD1 was called by the table and not checked on the DNA. TRBV21-1 is recorded as a pseudogene. The CDR3 totals 16 residues. This CDR3 reads CASSESGTGGNTEAFF. Written as DNA, the CDR3 is TGTGCCAGCAGCGAATCCGGGACAGGGGGAAACACTGAAGCTTTCTTT.

The chain carries TRBV5-1 and TRBJ2-1; 7 bases match TRBD1. The ends lost 2 bases at V and 5 bases at J; junction bases unmatched: 1. This CDR3 spans 13 amino acids. The germline V gene has CDR1 SGHRS and CDR2 YFSETQ. CDR3 nucleotides: TGCGCCAGCAGCTTTGGGACAGACAATGAGCAGTTCTTC. Translating it yields CASSFGTDNEQFF.

The rearrangement joins TRBV2 to TRBJ1-5, with 8 bases lining up with TRBD1. The CDR3 runs 18 residues. V lost 1 base to trimming and J lost 5 bases; unmatched junction nucleotides: 13. Germline lookup yields CDR1 SNHLY and CDR2 FYNNEI. The CDR3 nucleotides are TGTGCCAGCAGTGAAGTCTATCCCAGGGGGCGCGGGGATCAGCCCCAGCATTTT. It translates to CASSEVYPRGRGDQPQHF.

In regard to this clone: At the DNA level, this CDR3 is encoded by other sequences in the same sample as well. V and J are TRBV27 and TRBJ1-5; D gene ambiguous. Germline assignment: CDR1 MNHEY and CDR2 SMNVEV (reference sequence). This CDR3 spans 14 amino acids. V was trimmed by 3 bases and J by 1 base, leaving 7 bases between them. Written as DNA, the CDR3 is TGTGCCAGCAGTTTTCGAGGGAGCAATCAGCCCCAGCATTTT. Translation gives CASSFRGSNQPQHF.

The chain joins TRBV29-1 to TRBJ2-1; D possibly corresponds to TRBD1 (5 bases). The CDR3 spans 13 residues. Germline CDR1 reads SQVTM; CDR2 reads ANQGSEA. The ends were cut back, 3 bases at V and 3 bases at J, with 9 bases in the middle. The CDR3 is CSVDTGNYNEQFF. The CDR3 DNA sequence: TGCAGCGTTGATACAGGAAACTACAATGAGCAGTTCTTC.

The chain employs TRBV6-5 and TRBJ1-1; D ambiguous. Deletions cut 6 bases from V and 1 base from J, with 9 bases between. Germline V lookup: CDR1 MNHEY, CDR2 SVGAGI. The CDR3 has 13 residues. The CDR3: CASRETANTEAFF. CDR3 coding DNA: TGTGCCAGCAGGGAGACGGCGAACACTGAAGCTTTCTTT.

The chain employs TRBV6-1 and TRBJ1-4, with TRBD1 matching over 7 bases. V lost 4 bases, J lost 2 bases, and 7 bases stayed unmatched. Germline V gene lookup returns CDR1 MNHNS and CDR2 SASEGT. CDR3 size: 16 residues. The CDR3 sequence is CASSGTGQPTNEKLFF. The CDR3, as DNA: TGTGCCAGCAGTGGAACGGGACAGCCTACTAATGAAAAACTGTTTTTT.

This chain links TRBV5-4 with TRBJ2-1, with D possibly matching TRBD2 (5 bases). Germline CDR1 reads SGHNT; CDR2 reads YYREEE (reference sequence). Between the trimmed V and J ends, which lost 3 bases and 5 bases, there was a span of 9 bases. There are 13 residues in the CDR3. The DNA for the CDR3 is TGTGCCAGCAGCTCGGGGTTCCACAATGAGCAGTTCTTC. This translates into CASSSGFHNEQFF.

The chain uses TRBV3-1 (or the pseudogene TRBV3-2) and TRBJ2-1; no reliable D call. This CDR3 has 14 amino acids. From germline, CDR1 is LGHDT and CDR2 YNNKEL (reference sequence). V lost 3 bases and J lost 0, with 6 bases in between. CDR3 DNA sequence: TGTGCCAGCAGCCAGACACACTCCTACAATGAGCAGTTCTTC. It encodes CASSQTHSYNEQFF.

The rearrangement links TRBV5-1 to TRBJ2-2; 9 bases fit TRBD1. Trimming at V came to 7 bases and at J to 2 bases, leaving 6 bases not matched to a gene. Germline V gene data show CDR1 as SGHRS and CDR2 as YFSETQ. The CDR3 covers 15 residues. The CDR3 DNA sequence: TGCGCCAGCCAAAAGGGACAGGGAAACACCGGGGAGCTGTTTTTT. It translates to CASQKGQGNTGELFF. Using reference TRBV5-1 and TRBJ2-2 for the parts outside the CDR3, the full variable domain is KAGVTQTPRYLIKTRGQQVTLSCSPISGHRSVSWYQQTPGQGLQFLFEYFSETQRNKGNFPGRFSGRQFSNSRSEMNVSTLELGDSALYLCASQKGQGNTGELFFGEGSRLTVL.

The genes are TRBV5-1 and TRBJ2-1, with D possibly being TRBD2 (5 bases). The V and J ends lost 4 bases and 11 bases respectively, with 16 bases between them. CDR1 SGHRS and CDR2 YFSETQ come from the germline V gene. CDR3 length: 13 residues. The CDR3 DNA follows: TGCGCCAGCAGCAGCAAGGACCGCGGGCAGCAGTTCTTC. Translation gives CASSSKDRGQQFF.